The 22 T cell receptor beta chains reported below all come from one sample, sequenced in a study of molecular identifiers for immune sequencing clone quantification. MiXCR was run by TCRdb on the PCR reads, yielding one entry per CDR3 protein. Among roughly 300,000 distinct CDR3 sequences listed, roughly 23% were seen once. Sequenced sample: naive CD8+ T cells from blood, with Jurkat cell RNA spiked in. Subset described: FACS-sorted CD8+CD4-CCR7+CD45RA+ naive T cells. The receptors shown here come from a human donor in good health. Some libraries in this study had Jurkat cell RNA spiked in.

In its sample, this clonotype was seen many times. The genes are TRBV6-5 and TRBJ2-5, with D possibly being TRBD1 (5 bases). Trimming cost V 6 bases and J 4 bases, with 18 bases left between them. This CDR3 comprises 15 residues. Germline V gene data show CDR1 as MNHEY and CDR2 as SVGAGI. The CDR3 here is CASRLRTSHRETQYF. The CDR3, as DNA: TGTGCCAGCAGACTCCGGACATCTCATCGAGAGACCCAGTACTTC.

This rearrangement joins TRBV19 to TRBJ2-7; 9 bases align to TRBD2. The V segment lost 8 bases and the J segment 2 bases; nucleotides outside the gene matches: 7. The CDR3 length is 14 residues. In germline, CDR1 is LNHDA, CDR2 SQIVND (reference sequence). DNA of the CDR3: TGTGCCAGTGGAATAGCGGGAGCTACCTACGAGCAGTACTTC. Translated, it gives CASGIAGATYEQYF.

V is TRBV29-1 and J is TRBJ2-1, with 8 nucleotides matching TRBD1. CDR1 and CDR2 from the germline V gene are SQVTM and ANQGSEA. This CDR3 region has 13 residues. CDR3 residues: CSGGQDSYNEQFF. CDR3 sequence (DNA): TGCAGTGGGGGACAGGACTCCTACAATGAGCAGTTCTTC.

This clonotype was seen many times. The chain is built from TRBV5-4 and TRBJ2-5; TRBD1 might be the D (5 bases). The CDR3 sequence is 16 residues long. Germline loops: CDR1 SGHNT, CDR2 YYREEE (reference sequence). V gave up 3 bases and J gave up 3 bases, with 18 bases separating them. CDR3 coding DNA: TGTGCCAGCAGCTCGTCAGGGATCCGGGTAAAAGAGACCCAGTACTTC. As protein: CASSSSGIRVKETQYF.

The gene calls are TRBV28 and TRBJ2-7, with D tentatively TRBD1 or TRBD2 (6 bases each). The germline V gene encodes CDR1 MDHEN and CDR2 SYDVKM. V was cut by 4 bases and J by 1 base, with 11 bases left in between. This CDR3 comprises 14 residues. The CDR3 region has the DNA TGTGCCAGCAGTTGGGGGGCAGGTTCCTACGAGCAGTACTTC. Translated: CASSWGAGSYEQYF.

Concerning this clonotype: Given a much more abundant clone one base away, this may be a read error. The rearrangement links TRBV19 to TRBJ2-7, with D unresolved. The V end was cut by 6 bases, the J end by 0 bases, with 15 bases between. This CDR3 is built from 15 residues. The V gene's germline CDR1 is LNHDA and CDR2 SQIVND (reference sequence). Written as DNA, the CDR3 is TGTGCCAGTAGGAAACGGGTCATGCCCTCCTACGAGCAGTACTTC. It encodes CASRKRVMPSYEQYF.

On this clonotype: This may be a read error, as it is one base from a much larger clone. The CDR3 loop reads CAIERGGETHYF. In DNA, the CDR3 is TGTGCCATAGAGAGGGGAGGCGAGACCCACTACTTC. This chain joins TRBV7-2 and TRBJ2-5; weak D call: TRBD2 (6 bases). CDR1 SGHTA and CDR2 FQGNSA come from the germline V gene. The CDR3 has 12 amino acids.

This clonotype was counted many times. Here the CDR3 DNA reads TGTGCCAGCAGCTACTTAGCGGGGGAAACAGATACGCAGTATTTT. This codes for CASSYLAGETDTQYF. The rearrangement joins TRBV9 to TRBJ2-3; 9 bases match TRBD2. The CDR3 is 15 amino acids. The ends lost 4 bases at V and 3 bases at J; junction bases unmatched: 6. Per the germline V gene, CDR1 is SGDLS and CDR2 is YYNGEE.

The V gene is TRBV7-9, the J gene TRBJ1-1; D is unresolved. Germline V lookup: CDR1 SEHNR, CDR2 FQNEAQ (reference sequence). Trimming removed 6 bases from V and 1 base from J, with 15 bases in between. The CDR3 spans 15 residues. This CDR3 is CASSGEESANTEAFF. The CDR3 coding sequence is TGTGCCAGCAGTGGGGAAGAGTCGGCGAACACTGAAGCTTTCTTT.

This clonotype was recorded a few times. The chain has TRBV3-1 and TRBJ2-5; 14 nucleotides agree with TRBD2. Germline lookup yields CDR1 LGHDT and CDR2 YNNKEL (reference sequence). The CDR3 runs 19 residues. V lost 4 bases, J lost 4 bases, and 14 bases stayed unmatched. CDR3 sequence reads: CASSPRAGLAGGHSETQYF. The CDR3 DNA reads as TGTGCCAGCAGCCCCAGGGCCGGACTAGCGGGGGGCCATTCAGAGACCCAGTACTTC.

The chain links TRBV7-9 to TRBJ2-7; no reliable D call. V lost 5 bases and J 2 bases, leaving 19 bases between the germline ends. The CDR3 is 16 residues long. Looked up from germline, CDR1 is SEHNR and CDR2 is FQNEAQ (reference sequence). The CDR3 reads CASSSPGYGLTYEQYF. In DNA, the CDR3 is TGTGCCAGCAGCAGTCCGGGTTACGGGCTTACCTACGAGCAGTACTTC.

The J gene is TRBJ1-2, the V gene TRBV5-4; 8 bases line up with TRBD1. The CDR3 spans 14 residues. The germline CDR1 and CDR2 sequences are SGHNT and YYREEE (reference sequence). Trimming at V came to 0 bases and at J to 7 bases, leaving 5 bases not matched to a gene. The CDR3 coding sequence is TGTGCCAGCAGCTTGGGGACAGGGTATCTTGGCTACACCTTC. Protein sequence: CASSLGTGYLGYTF.

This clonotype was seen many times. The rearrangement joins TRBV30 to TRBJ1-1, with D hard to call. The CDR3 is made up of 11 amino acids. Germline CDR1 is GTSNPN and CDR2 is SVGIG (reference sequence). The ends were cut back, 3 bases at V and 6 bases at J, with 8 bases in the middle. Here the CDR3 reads CAWSLGPEAFF. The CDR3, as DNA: TGTGCCTGGAGCCTCGGGCCTGAAGCTTTCTTT.

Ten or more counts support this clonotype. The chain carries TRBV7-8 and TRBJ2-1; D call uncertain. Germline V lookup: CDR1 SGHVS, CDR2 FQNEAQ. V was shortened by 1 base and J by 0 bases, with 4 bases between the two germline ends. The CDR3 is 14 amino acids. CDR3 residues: CASSLGSSYNEQFF. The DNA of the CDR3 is TGTGCCAGCAGCTTAGGGAGCTCCTACAATGAGCAGTTCTTC.

The CDR3: CASGAFLDPTDTQYF. CDR3 DNA: TGTGCTAGTGGTGCCTTCCTAGACCCCACAGATACGCAGTATTTT. This chain links TRBV12-5 with TRBJ2-3; D remains ambiguous. Per the germline V gene, CDR1 is LGHNT and CDR2 is FRNRAP. V was clipped by 5 bases and J by 2 bases, with 14 bases between them. This CDR3 region has 15 residues. The complete variable domain, with remaining parts taken from reference TRBV12-5 and TRBJ2-3, reads DARVTQTPRHKVTEMGQEVTMRCQPILGHNTVFWYRQTMMQGLELLAYFRNRAPLDDSGMPKDRFSAEMPDATLATLKIQPSEPRDSAVYFCASGAFLDPTDTQYFGPGTRLTVL.

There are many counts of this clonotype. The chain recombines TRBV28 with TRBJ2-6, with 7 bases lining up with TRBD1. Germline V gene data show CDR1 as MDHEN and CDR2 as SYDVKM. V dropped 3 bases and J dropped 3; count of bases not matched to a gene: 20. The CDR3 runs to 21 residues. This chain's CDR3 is CASSFNTRVDAGGFGANVLTF. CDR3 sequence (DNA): TGTGCCAGCAGTTTCAACACCCGTGTTGACGCAGGGGGTTTTGGGGCCAACGTCCTGACTTTC.

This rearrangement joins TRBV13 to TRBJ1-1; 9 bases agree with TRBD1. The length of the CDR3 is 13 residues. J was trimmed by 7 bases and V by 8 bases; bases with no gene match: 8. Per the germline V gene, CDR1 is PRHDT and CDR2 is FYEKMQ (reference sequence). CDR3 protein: CASGSTGGIEAFF. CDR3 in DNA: TGTGCCAGCGGATCGACAGGGGGGATTGAAGCTTTCTTT.

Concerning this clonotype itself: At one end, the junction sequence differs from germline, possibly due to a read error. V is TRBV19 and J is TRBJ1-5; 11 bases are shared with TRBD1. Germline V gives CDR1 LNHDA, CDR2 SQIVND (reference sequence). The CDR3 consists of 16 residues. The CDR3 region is CASSDPDRGLGQPRHF. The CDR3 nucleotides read TGTGCCAGTAGTGACCCGGACAGGGGGCTAGGTCAGCCCCGGCATTTT.

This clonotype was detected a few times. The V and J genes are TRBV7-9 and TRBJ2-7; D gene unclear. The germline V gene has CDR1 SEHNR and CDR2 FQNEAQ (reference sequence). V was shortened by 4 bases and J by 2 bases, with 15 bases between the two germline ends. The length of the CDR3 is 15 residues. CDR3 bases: TGTGCCAGCAGCTCCCCCGTTGCCGCGGCCTACGAGCAGTACTTC. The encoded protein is CASSSPVAAAYEQYF.

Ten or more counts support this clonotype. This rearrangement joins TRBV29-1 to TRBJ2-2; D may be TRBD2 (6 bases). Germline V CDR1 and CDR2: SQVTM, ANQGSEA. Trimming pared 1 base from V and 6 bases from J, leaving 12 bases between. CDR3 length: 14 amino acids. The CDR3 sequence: CSVEVGLASGELFF. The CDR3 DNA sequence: TGCAGCGTTGAAGTAGGGCTAGCGTCCGGGGAGCTGTTTTTT.

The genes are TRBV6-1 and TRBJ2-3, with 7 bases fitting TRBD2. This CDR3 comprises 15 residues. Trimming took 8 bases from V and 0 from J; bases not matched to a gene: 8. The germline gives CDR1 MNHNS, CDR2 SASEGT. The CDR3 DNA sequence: TGTGCCAGCGTCGCTAGCGGAGACAGCACAGATACGCAGTATTTT. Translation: CASVASGDSTDTQYF.

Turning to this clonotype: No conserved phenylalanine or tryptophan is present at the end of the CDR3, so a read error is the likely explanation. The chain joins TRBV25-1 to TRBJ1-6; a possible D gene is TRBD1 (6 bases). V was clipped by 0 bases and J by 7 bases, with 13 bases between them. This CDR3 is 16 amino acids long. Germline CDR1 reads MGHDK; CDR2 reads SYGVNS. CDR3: CASSEYSGARNSPLHL. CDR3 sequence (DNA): TGTGCCAGCAGTGAATATTCAGGGGCCAGAAATTCACCCCTCCACCTT.